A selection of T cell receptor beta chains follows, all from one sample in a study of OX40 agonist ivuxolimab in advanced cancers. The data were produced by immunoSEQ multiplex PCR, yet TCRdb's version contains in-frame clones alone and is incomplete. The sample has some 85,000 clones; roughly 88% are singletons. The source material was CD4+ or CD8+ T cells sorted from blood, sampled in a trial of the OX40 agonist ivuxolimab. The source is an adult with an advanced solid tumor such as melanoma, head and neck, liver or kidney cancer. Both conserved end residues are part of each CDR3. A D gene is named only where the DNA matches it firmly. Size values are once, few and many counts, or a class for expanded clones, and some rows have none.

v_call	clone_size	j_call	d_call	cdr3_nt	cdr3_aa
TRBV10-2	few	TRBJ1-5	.	TGCGCCAGCAGTCAGGGAAGAAGTAGCAATCAGCCCCAGCATTTT	CASSQGRSSNQPQHF
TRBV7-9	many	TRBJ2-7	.	TGTGCCAGCAGCAGGGGCCATCTGGGGGGCCAGCCCTACGAGCAGTACTTC	CASSRGHLGGQPYEQYF
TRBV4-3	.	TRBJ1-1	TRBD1	TGCGCCAGCAGCCAAGATAGAGACAGGGTCACTGAAGCTTTCTTT	CASSQDRDRVTEAFF
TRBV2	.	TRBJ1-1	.	TGTGCCAGCAGGGCCGGGCAAAACACTGAAGCTTTCTTT	CASRAGQNTEAFF
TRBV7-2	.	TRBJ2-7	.	TGTGCCAGCAGCCTAGGCCGAACCTACGAGCAGTACTTC	CASSLGRTYEQYF
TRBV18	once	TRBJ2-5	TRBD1	TGTGCCAGCTCCCCGACAGGGGGGTCCAGAGAGACCCAGTACTTC	CASSPTGGSRETQYF
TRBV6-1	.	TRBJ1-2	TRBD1	TGTGCCAGCACTCCAACAGGGGCCTATGGCTACACCTTC	CASTPTGAYGYTF
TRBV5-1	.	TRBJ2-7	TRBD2	TGCGCCAGCAGCTTGACGGCTCGAGGGGTAGCGGGGGGAAGGACCTACGAGCAGTACTTC	CASSLTARGVAGGRTYEQYF
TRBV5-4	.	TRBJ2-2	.	TGTGCCAGCAGCAGAGGTCTGGGTTCGAACACCGGGGAGCTGTTTTTT	CASSRGLGSNTGELFF
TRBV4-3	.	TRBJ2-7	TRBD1	TGCGCCAGCAGCCAAGGAGGGGTAAGGACAGGACCCTACGAGCAGTACTTC	CASSQGGVRTGPYEQYF
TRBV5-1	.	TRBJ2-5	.	TGCGCCAGCAGCCAACAGGGAGGGGGGGAGACCCAGTACTTC	CASSQQGGGETQYF
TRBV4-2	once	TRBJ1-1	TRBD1	TGTGCCAGCAGCCAAGAGATAACCAGGACAGGGAACACTGAAGCTTTCTTT	CASSQEITRTGNTEAFF
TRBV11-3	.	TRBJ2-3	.	TGTGCCAGCAGCTTTGGTTCAACAGATACGCAGTATTTT	CASSFGSTDTQYF
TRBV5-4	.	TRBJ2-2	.	TGTGCCAGCAGCTTGAGGGGGGCCGGCACCGGGGAGCTGTTTTTT	CASSLRGAGTGELFF
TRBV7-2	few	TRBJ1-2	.	TGTGCCAGCAGCCGAGGGACAAGGTATGGCTACACCTTC	CASSRGTRYGYTF
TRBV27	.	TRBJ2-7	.	TGTGCCAGCAGGGCGGAGTCCTACGAGCAGTACTTC	CASRAESYEQYF
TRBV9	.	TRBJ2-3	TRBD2	TGTGCCAGCAGCGCGAGGTTAGCGGGGGACCGAGATACGCAGTATTTT	CASSARLAGDRDTQYF
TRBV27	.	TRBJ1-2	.	TGTGCCAGCAGTTTATTTGCCGTCGGACAGAAAAACTATGGCTACACCTTC	CASSLFAVGQKNYGYTF
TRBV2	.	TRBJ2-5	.	TGTGCCAGCAGCCTCCAAGAGACCCAGTACTTC	CASSLQETQYF
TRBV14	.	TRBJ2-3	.	TGTGCCAGCAGCCAAGTTGATACGCAGTATTTT	CASSQVDTQYF
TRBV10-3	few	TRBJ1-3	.	TGTGCAAGTGCAGGCTCCTACTCTGGAAACACCATATATTTT	CASAGSYSGNTIYF
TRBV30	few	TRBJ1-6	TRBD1	TGTGCCTGGGACAGGGCGAAATCACCCCTCCACTTT	CAWDRAKSPLHF
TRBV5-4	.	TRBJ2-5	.	TGTGCCAGCCAAAACAGGGCCCAAGAGACCCAGTACTTC	CASQNRAQETQYF
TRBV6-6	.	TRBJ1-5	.	TGTGCCAGCAGTTTACAGGGCAATCAGCCCCAGCATTTT	CASSLQGNQPQHF
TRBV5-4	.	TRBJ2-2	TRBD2	TGTGCCAGCAGACGAGAACTAGCGGGAAACACCGGGGAGCTGTTTTTT	CASRRELAGNTGELFF
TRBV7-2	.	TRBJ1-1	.	TGTGCCAGCAGCTTAGACTCCTACACTGAAGCTTTCTTT	CASSLDSYTEAFF
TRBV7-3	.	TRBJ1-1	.	TGTGCCAGCAGCCCAGTTTCGGGGGGGATCGGCACTGAAGCTTTCTTT	CASSPVSGGIGTEAFF
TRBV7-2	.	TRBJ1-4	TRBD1	TGTGCCAGCAGCCATGATCCCGGGACAGGGGCCCCCAAACTGTTTTTT	CASSHDPGTGAPKLFF
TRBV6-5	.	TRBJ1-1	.	TGTGCCAGCAGTTACGGGTCTCACATGAACACTGAAGCTTTCTTT	CASSYGSHMNTEAFF
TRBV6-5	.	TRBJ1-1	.	TGTGCCAGCAGTCAATCCAGCCTCACTGAAGCTTTCTTT	CASSQSSLTEAFF
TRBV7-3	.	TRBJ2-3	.	TGTGCCAGCAGCTTAACGTCAGCGACAGATACGCAGTATTTT	CASSLTSATDTQYF
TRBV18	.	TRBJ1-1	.	TGTGCCAGCTCACCCGGGGCGGGGAGGACTGAAGCTTTCTTT	CASSPGAGRTEAFF
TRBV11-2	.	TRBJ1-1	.	TGTGCCAGCAGCTCACCGTGGAACACTGAAGCTTTCTTT	CASSSPWNTEAFF
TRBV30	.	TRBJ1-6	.	TGTGCCTGGAGTGAACACCAAGCTAATTCACCCCTCCACTTT	CAWSEHQANSPLHF
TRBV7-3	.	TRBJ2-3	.	TGTGCCAGCAGCACAAGAAAGACAGATACGCAGTATTTT	CASSTRKTDTQYF
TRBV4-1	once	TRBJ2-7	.	TGCGCCAGCAGCCTCTCCGGCGAGCAGTACTTC	CASSLSGEQYF
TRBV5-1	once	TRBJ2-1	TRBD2	TGCGCCAGCAGCAAAACTAGCGGATACAATGAGCAGTTCTTC	CASSKTSGYNEQFF
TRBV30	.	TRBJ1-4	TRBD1	TGTGCCTGGAGTGGGACAGGGGAAAGGGTAAAACTGTTTTTT	CAWSGTGERVKLFF
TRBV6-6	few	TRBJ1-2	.	TGTGCCAGCAGTAAGGACAGATTTAACTATGGCTACACCTTC	CASSKDRFNYGYTF
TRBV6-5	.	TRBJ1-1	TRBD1	TGTGCCAGCAGAAGCTCGACAGGGGGGAACACTGAAGCTTTCTTT	CASRSSTGGNTEAFF
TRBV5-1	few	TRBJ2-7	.	TGCGCCAGCAGCTTGGAGTACGGGGATCCCAACTACGAGCAGTACTTC	CASSLEYGDPNYEQYF
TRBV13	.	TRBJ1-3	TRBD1	TGTGCCAGCACTCTGGAGGGGGCAAACACCATATATTTT	CASTLEGANTIYF
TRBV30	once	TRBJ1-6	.	TGTGCCTGGAGTGTAGAGGGGCGGGGAGCCTATAATTCACCCCTCCACTTT	CAWSVEGRGAYNSPLHF
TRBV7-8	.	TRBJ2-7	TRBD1	TGTGCCAGCAGCTTACCGGGACAGATCTTTTACGAGCAGTACTTC	CASSLPGQIFYEQYF
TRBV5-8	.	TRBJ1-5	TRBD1	TGTGCCAGCAGAGGAAGGACAGGGATGCTTAATCAGCCCCAGCATTTT	CASRGRTGMLNQPQHF
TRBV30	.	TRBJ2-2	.	TGTGCCCTCTCCGGGACACTCACCGGGGAGCTGTTTTTT	CALSGTLTGELFF
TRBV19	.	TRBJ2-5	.	TGTGCCAGTAGTACCCACGCGGAGGGAAAGACCCAGTACTTC	CASSTHAEGKTQYF
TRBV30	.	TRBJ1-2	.	TGTGCCTGGAGCTTCTCAGGGACACTCTATGGCTACACCTTC	CAWSFSGTLYGYTF
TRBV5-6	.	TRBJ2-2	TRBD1	TGTGCCAGCAGCTTCTTTGACAGGGGGCTGACCGGGGAGCTGTTTTTT	CASSFFDRGLTGELFF
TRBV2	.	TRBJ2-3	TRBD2	TGTGCCAGCAGGAAGACTAGCGGGGGAACAGATACGCAGTATTTT	CASRKTSGGTDTQYF
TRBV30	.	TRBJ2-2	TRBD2	TGTGCCTGGAGTGTACTGCTAGCGGGGGGCGGCACCGGGGAGCTGTTTTTT	CAWSVLLAGGGTGELFF
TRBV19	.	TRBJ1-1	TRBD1	TGTGCCAGTAGTATCCCACGACAGGGAGGTAATACTGAAGCTTTCTTT	CASSIPRQGGNTEAFF
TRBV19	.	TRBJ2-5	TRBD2	TGTGCCAGTATCACATTTTGGGGGGGGATGCTCGAGACCCAGTACTTC	CASITFWGGMLETQYF